Shown below are 23 T cell receptor beta chains from a single sample sequenced in a study of early T cells in non-severe SARS-CoV-2 infection. TCRdb processed the 5' RACE reads anew with MiXCR; each CDR3 protein has one entry. Of tens of thousands of distinct CDR3 sequences in the sample, roughly a tenth are singletons; the top ten hold 6.5%. The sample consisted of whole blood. Receptors originate from an adult who was a healthcare worker with PCR-confirmed SARS-CoV-2 infection or an uninfected control (not recorded which).

This clonotype occurred a few times. The CDR3: CASSTPGTGGYEQYF. In DNA, the CDR3 is TGTGCCAGCAGCACGCCCGGGACAGGGGGCTACGAGCAGTACTTC. The V and J genes are TRBV5-4 and TRBJ2-7; TRBD1 aligns across 11 bases. The CDR3 sequence is 15 residues long. Germline V gene sequence: CDR1 SGHNT, CDR2 YYREEE (reference sequence). Trimming took 4 bases from V and 3 from J; bases not matched to a gene: 6.

This clonotype has a count of ten or more. The V call is TRBV21-1, the J call TRBJ2-5. TRBV21-1 constitutes a pseudogene. The CDR3 is made up of 15 amino acids. The CDR3: CASRERRQERRTQYF. CDR3 DNA sequence: TGTGCCAGCCGCGAACGGCGGCAGGAACGGAGGACCCAGTACTTC.

This clonotype showed up just a few times. This rearrangement joins TRBV27 to TRBJ1-2; D possibly corresponds to TRBD1 (6 bases). The germline V gene encodes CDR1 MNHEY and CDR2 SMNVEV (reference sequence). Trimming left V 3 bases short and J 4 bases short, with 12 bases between. CDR3 length: 14 amino acids. The CDR3 sequence is CASSFAAGAYGYTF. The CDR3 nucleotides read TGTGCCAGCAGTTTCGCGGCAGGGGCCTATGGCTACACCTTC.

Ten or more counts support this clonotype. The chain carries TRBV4-3 and TRBJ2-7, with 8 bases that match TRBD1. Germline CDR1 reads LGHNA; CDR2 reads YSLEER. CDR3 length: 15 residues. J gave up 2 bases and V 4 bases, and 7 bases lay outside the gene matches. Here the CDR3 DNA reads TGCGCCAGCAGCCCCGGGACAGGAGAAACCTACGAGCAGTACTTC. Translation: CASSPGTGETYEQYF.

This clonotype was seen a few times. V and J are TRBV3-1 and TRBJ2-1, with TRBD2 identical over 8 bases. Trimming removed 4 bases from V and 5 bases from J; junction bases left unmatched: 13. The CDR3 sequence is 17 residues long. Germline V gene lookup returns CDR1 LGHDT and CDR2 YNNKEL (reference sequence). CDR3 protein: CASSRQSSSGPHNEQFF. The CDR3 region has the DNA TGTGCCAGCAGCCGACAATCATCTAGCGGGCCTCACAATGAGCAGTTCTTC.

This clonotype was counted many times. The rearrangement uses TRBV5-6 and TRBJ2-2; tentative D call: TRBD2 (5 bases). The germline V gene has CDR1 SGHDT and CDR2 YYEEEE. V lost 4 bases and J lost 8, with 21 bases in between. The CDR3 covers 16 residues. The CDR3 protein is CASSPSLVPGLGELFF. In nucleotides, the CDR3 is TGTGCCAGCAGCCCGTCCCTGGTCCCCGGACTGGGGGAGCTGTTTTTT.

This clonotype was detected ten times or more. The chain combines TRBV4-3 with TRBJ2-2; TRBD2 is a possible D gene (6 bases). Trimming took off 0 bases at V and 2 bases at J, with 10 bases between the two ends. The CDR3 consists of 16 residues. The germline gives CDR1 LGHNA, CDR2 YSLEER. DNA of the CDR3: TGCGCCAGCAGCCAAGAATCGGGACTTAACACCGGGGAGCTGTTTTTT. Translating gives CASSQESGLNTGELFF.

This clonotype occurred many times. This chain connects TRBV2 to TRBJ2-3, with 7 positions matching TRBD2. The CDR3 length is 15 residues. Germline V lookup: CDR1 SNHLY, CDR2 FYNNEI. Trimming at V came to 6 bases and at J to 2 bases, leaving 8 bases not matched to a gene. The CDR3 nucleotides are TGTGCCAGCAGCTCAGGGAGGGCCGTCACAGATACGCAGTATTTT. It encodes CASSSGRAVTDTQYF.

This clonotype was counted many times. This chain uses TRBV7-3 with TRBJ2-1; TRBD2 aligns across 12 bases. V was clipped by 4 bases and J by 6 bases; unmatched bases: 7. The germline CDR1 and CDR2 sequences are SGHTA and FQGTGA. The CDR3 totals 16 residues. Here the CDR3 reads CASSSASGRAFNEQFF. CDR3 coding DNA: TGTGCCAGCAGCTCCGCTAGCGGGAGGGCCTTCAATGAGCAGTTCTTC.

This clonotype was detected a few times. This chain links TRBV9 with TRBJ2-7, with D unresolved. Trimming removed 0 bases from V and 6 bases from J, with 13 bases in between. The CDR3 covers 14 residues. Per germline, CDR1 SGDLS and CDR2 YYNGEE. CDR3 coding DNA: TGTGCCAGCAGCGTAGATGGCAGGCCGGGCGAGCAGTACTTC. This codes for CASSVDGRPGEQYF.

This clonotype occurred many times. The chain is built from TRBV7-9 and TRBJ1-4; D not certain. This CDR3 spans 15 amino acids. The V end was cut by 2 bases, the J end by 5 bases, with 12 bases between. The germline V gene encodes CDR1 SEHNR and CDR2 FQNEAQ (reference sequence). The CDR3 DNA is TGTGCCAGCAGCTTATATGGGCCCCCGAATGAAAAACTGTTTTTT. Amino acid sequence: CASSLYGPPNEKLFF.

The J gene is TRBJ2-2, the V gene TRBV10-3, with TRBD1 matching over 11 bases. The ends lost 10 bases at V and 6 bases at J; junction bases unmatched: 10. This CDR3 comprises 15 residues. Germline V gives CDR1 ENHRY, CDR2 SYGVKD. CDR3 nucleotides: TGTGCCACCAGGCGGGGACAGGGGGACTCCGGGGAGCTGTTTTTT. It translates to CATRRGQGDSGELFF.

In this sample, this clonotype turned up many times. The chain combines TRBV2 with TRBJ2-1, with D perhaps given as TRBD1 or TRBD2 (6 bases each). The CDR3 is 13 amino acids. The germline gives CDR1 SNHLY, CDR2 FYNNEI. Trimming cost V 8 bases and J 6 bases, with 14 bases left between them. The CDR3 protein is CASGGLSGNEQFF. CDR3 nucleotides: TGTGCCAGCGGGGGGCTTTCCGGCAATGAGCAGTTCTTC.

This clonotype was seen many times. The V call is TRBV5-1, the J call TRBJ2-1; TRBD2 agrees at 14 bases. The CDR3 loop spans 18 amino acids. Trimming removed 5 bases from V and 7 bases from J; junction bases left unmatched: 14. From germline, CDR1 is SGHRS and CDR2 YFSETQ. The DNA of the CDR3 is TGCGCCAGCAGATCTACCGGGACTAGCGGGAGATTGGGTAATGAGCAGTTCTTC. It is translated as CASRSTGTSGRLGNEQFF.

In its sample, this clonotype ranks as medium-sized. The V and J genes are TRBV29-1 and TRBJ1-1; weak D call: TRBD1 (5 bases). Germline CDR1 SQVTM, CDR2 ANQGSEA. V lost 7 bases to trimming and J lost 5 bases, with 14 bases between them. The CDR3 is 12 residues long. Written as DNA, the CDR3 is TGCAGCGCCCCCTCCCAGGGAACTGAAGCTTTCTTT. Translating gives CSAPSQGTEAFF.

This clonotype has only a few counts. The chain has TRBV20-1 and TRBJ1-4; D is unclear. The CDR3 covers 12 residues. The V end was cut by 3 bases, the J end by 6 bases, with 8 bases between. Looked up from germline, CDR1 is DFQATT and CDR2 is SNEGSKA (reference sequence). The CDR3 nucleotides read TGCAGTGCTAGTGCCCGCGATGAAAAACTGTTTTTT. It yields the protein CSASARDEKLFF.

The chain couples TRBV11-2 to TRBJ2-1; a weak D match, TRBD1 (6 bases). Germline V gene data show CDR1 as SGHAT and CDR2 as FQNNGV. The CDR3 extends over 14 amino acids. V was shortened by 2 bases and J by 15 bases, with 20 bases between the two germline ends. CDR3 protein: CASSLSQGRPPMFF. The CDR3 coding sequence is TGTGCCAGCAGCTTATCCCAGGGGCGTCCTCCTATGTTCTTC.

As to this clonotype: It may be a read error: a sequence one base away is much more abundant. The V call is TRBV20-1, the J call TRBJ2-3; 11 nucleotides align to TRBD2. The germline V gene encodes CDR1 DFQATT and CDR2 SNEGSKA (reference sequence). The CDR3 totals 17 residues. V shed 1 base, J shed 7 bases, and the junction held 13 bases outside the gene matches. CDR3 region: CSARGDPDSGRAYTQYF. The CDR3 nucleotides are TGCAGTGCTAGAGGGGACCCTGATAGCGGGAGGGCCTATACGCAGTATTTT.

This clonotype was detected only a few times. The chain combines TRBV6-4 with TRBJ2-2, with a possible D match to TRBD2 (6 bases). The CDR3 is 15 residues long. Trimming stripped 4 bases from V and 0 bases from J, with 9 bases between. CDR1 and CDR2 from the germline V gene are MRHNA and SNTAGT. The CDR3 region is CASSGRGPNTGELFF. The CDR3 region has the DNA TGTGCCAGCAGTGGGCGGGGTCCGAACACCGGGGAGCTGTTTTTT.

This clonotype has more than one count but fewer than ten. The chain combines TRBV19 with TRBJ2-2, with TRBD1 as a possible D gene (6 bases). This CDR3 is 15 amino acids long. V dropped 5 bases and J dropped 2 bases, with 12 bases sitting between them. Germline CDR1 reads LNHDA; CDR2 reads SQIVND (reference sequence). CDR3 bases: TGTGCCAGTAGTCGTCAGGGGCAAAACACCGGGGAGCTGTTTTTT. Protein sequence: CASSRQGQNTGELFF.

This clonotype was found many times. The rearrangement uses TRBV5-1 and TRBJ2-7, with TRBD1 matching over 7 bases. V trimming: 0 bases; J trimming: 3 bases; junction bases outside the gene matches: 9. This CDR3 comprises 16 residues. CDR1 is SGHRS and CDR2 is YFSETQ in the germline V gene. CDR3 DNA sequence: TGCGCCAGCAGCTTGGGAAGACAGGGTGGAAGCTACGAGCAGTACTTC. It translates to CASSLGRQGGSYEQYF.

The sample holds many counts of this clonotype. In DNA form, the CDR3 reads TGTGCCAGCAGTCGAGACTCCCAGTCTGGTAATGAGCAGTTCTTC. Translated, it gives CASSRDSQSGNEQFF. V and J are TRBV6-4 and TRBJ2-1; D gene ambiguous. The V and J ends lost 5 bases and 7 bases respectively, with 18 bases between them. Germline V lookup: CDR1 MRHNA, CDR2 SNTAGT. The CDR3 is 15 amino acids.

The chain joins TRBV5-1 to TRBJ2-1; 14 bases map to TRBD2. Germline V gene lookup returns CDR1 SGHRS and CDR2 YFSETQ. CDR3 length equals 17 residues. V was pared by 4 bases and J by 5 bases, with 8 bases of the junction left unmatched. The CDR3, as DNA: TGCGCCAGCAGCACCGGGACTAGCGGGAGACCCAACAATGAGCAGTTCTTC. Translating gives CASSTGTSGRPNNEQFF.